This T cell receptor beta chain came from a study of radiotherapy plus CTLA-4 blockade in lung cancer. Study-wide context: Objective responses occurred in about 18% of patients; about 32% had disease control. Study results and caveats: Reportedly, early blood T cell clone dynamics best predicted response, with interferon-beta. Blood saw expansion of tumor-derived TCR clones after radiotherapy plus ipilimumab.

Trimming removed 4 bases from V and 0 bases from J, with 2 bases in between. The length of the CDR3 is 12 residues. Per germline, CDR1 MNHEY and CDR2 SVGAGI. The data were produced by immunoSEQ multiplex PCR, yet TCRdb's version contains in-frame clones alone and is incomplete. Among tens of thousands of clones listed, approximately 84% were seen once. Patients in the study, people with chemo-refractory metastatic non-small-cell lung cancer, received focal radiation plus ipilimumab CTLA-4 blockade. Regarding this clone: Its antigen is not known.

J is TRBJ2-3 and V is TRBV6-5; no clear D. The source material was peripheral blood, sampled from a patient treated with radiotherapy plus ipilimumab. The sequence derives from a human donor with non-small cell lung cancer whose response to radiotherapy plus ipilimumab could not be evaluated. CDR3 coding DNA: TGTGCCAGCAGTTCTAGCACAGATACGCAGTATTTT. Translated: CASSSSTDTQYF.